Listed below are T cell receptor beta chains from one sample, sequenced in a study of human T cells and chemical hapten exposure. Via MiXCR, TCRdb re-called the RACE reads, giving one row per CDR3 protein. The table shows 110,000 or so distinct CDR3 sequences, with under 40% occurring only once. The material sequenced was whole blood, taken in connection with sensitization to the hapten diphenylcyclopropenone (DPC). The receptors were gathered from a man between 35 and 55 years old with alopecia areata. Some clones in this sample may be carry-over from other donors' samples. Each CDR3 is given with its conserved first and last residue. Fields, in order: J gene, clone size, D gene, V gene, CDR3 protein, CDR3 DNA. A D gene is named only where the DNA matches it firmly. The size entry is marked missing in some rows and otherwise reads once, few, many or a size class.

j_call: TRBJ1-5
clone_size: few
d_call: .
v_call: TRBV12-2
cdr3_aa: CASPPPQYLQGWYRGNQPQHF
cdr3_nt: TGTGCAAGTCCCCCACCGCAATACCTACAGGGTTGGTACCGGGGTAATCAACCCCAGCATTTT

j_call: TRBJ2-1
clone_size: .
d_call: TRBD1
v_call: TRBV7-3
cdr3_aa: CASRGQEAYNEQFF
cdr3_nt: TGTGCCAGCAGGGGACAGGAAGCTTACAATGAGCAGTTCTTC

j_call: TRBJ2-1
clone_size: .
d_call: TRBD2
v_call: TRBV29-1
cdr3_aa: CSVDLLASGFWPF
cdr3_nt: TGCAGCGTTGACTTACTAGCGAGCGGGTTTTGGCCTTTC

j_call: TRBJ2-2
clone_size: .
d_call: .
v_call: TRBV24-1
cdr3_aa: CATSDGPNTGELFF
cdr3_nt: TGTGCCACCAGTGACGGGCCGAACACCGGGGAGCTGTTTTTT

j_call: TRBJ2-7
clone_size: few
d_call: TRBD2
v_call: TRBV20-1
cdr3_aa: CSASGRDPYEQYF
cdr3_nt: TGCAGTGCTAGCGGGAGGGACCCCTACGAGCAGTACTTC

j_call: TRBJ2-5
clone_size: few
d_call: TRBD2
v_call: TRBV7-3
cdr3_aa: CASSLVAGGQETQYF
cdr3_nt: TGTGCCAGCAGCTTAGTAGCGGGAGGGCAGGAGACCCAGTACTTC

j_call: TRBJ1-3
clone_size: .
d_call: .
v_call: TRBV29-1
cdr3_aa: CSVDTGSGNTIYF
cdr3_nt: TGCAGCGTTGATACCGGATCTGGAAACACCATATATTTT

j_call: TRBJ1-1
clone_size: .
d_call: .
v_call: TRBV9
cdr3_aa: CASSVKTGTEAFF
cdr3_nt: TGTGCCAGCAGCGTAAAAACAGGGACTGAAGCTTTCTTT

j_call: TRBJ1-2
clone_size: .
d_call: .
v_call: TRBV6-2/TRBV6-3
cdr3_aa: CASSNEVRGYTF
cdr3_nt: TGTGCCAGCAGCAACGAAGTCCGAGGCTACACCTTC

j_call: TRBJ2-3
clone_size: .
d_call: .
v_call: TRBV7-9
cdr3_aa: CASSLWGGADTQYF
cdr3_nt: TGTGCCAGCAGCTTATGGGGCGGGGCAGATACGCAGTATTTT

j_call: TRBJ2-3
clone_size: .
d_call: .
v_call: TRBV7-8
cdr3_aa: CASSIIPQGGTDTQYF
cdr3_nt: TGTGCCAGCAGCATTATCCCTCAGGGGGGGACAGATACGCAGTATTTT

j_call: TRBJ1-1
clone_size: once
d_call: .
v_call: TRBV5-1
cdr3_aa: CASSLGTNTEAFF
cdr3_nt: TGCGCCAGCAGCTTGGGGACGAACACTGAAGCTTTCTTT

j_call: TRBJ2-1
clone_size: few
d_call: TRBD2
v_call: TRBV5-1
cdr3_aa: CASSPIGAGGGEQFF
cdr3_nt: TGCGCCAGCAGCCCCATTGGAGCGGGAGGGGGTGAGCAGTTCTTC